Listed below are T cell receptor beta chains from one sample, sequenced in a study of beta chain features in type 1 diabetes. The method was immunoSEQ multiplex PCR; TCRdb's version includes in-frame clones alone and lacks a portion of them. Among hundreds of thousands of clones listed, roughly 13% were seen once. The sequencing sample was made of naive CD4+ T cells from blood. Receptors were obtained from a man between 18 and 29 years old with type 1 diabetes. The CDR3 runs from the conserved cysteine through the conserved F or W. The D gene is left open where the match is weak. Expanded clones get a size class; other rows say once, few or many, or leave the size out.

V gene	clone size	J gene	D gene	CDR3 protein	CDR3 DNA
TRBV23-1	few	TRBJ1-1	TRBD1	CASRDREVWESNTEAFF	TGCGCCAGCAGGGACAGGGAAGTATGGGAATCGAACACTGAAGCTTTCTTT
TRBV5-1	few	TRBJ2-6	NA	CASSLVWASGANVLTF	TGCGCCAGCAGCTTGGTGTGGGCATCTGGGGCCAACGTCCTGACTTTC
TRBV25-1	NA	TRBJ1-1	NA	CASSEQDTEAFF	TGTGCCAGCAGTGAACAAGACACTGAAGCTTTCTTT
TRBV2	NA	TRBJ1-1	NA	CAKDSRTEAFF	TGTGCCAAGGACAGTCGCACTGAAGCTTTCTTT
TRBV7-2	few	TRBJ2-4	NA	CASSPRGLDLGIQYF	TGTGCCAGCAGCCCCCGTGGGCTAGACCTAGGCATTCAGTACTTC
TRBV28	few	TRBJ2-5	NA	CASSRLPGVQETQYF	TGTGCCAGCAGCCGTTTGCCTGGGGTCCAAGAGACCCAGTACTTC
TRBV30	NA	TRBJ1-2	NA	CAGNRARVGGYTF	TGTGCCGGAAACAGGGCTCGAGTTGGTGGCTACACCTTC
TRBV18	NA	TRBJ2-1	NA	CASSPSNEQFF	TGTGCCAGCTCACCCTCCAATGAGCAGTTCTTC
TRBV5-1	few	TRBJ2-3	NA	CASTTVGADTQYF	TGCGCCAGCACCACGGTGGGTGCAGATACGCAGTATTTT
TRBV7-2	few	TRBJ1-1	NA	CASSLDRARTEAFF	TGTGCCAGCAGCTTAGACAGGGCGAGGACTGAAGCTTTCTTT
TRBV30	NA	TRBJ2-5	TRBD1	CAWKPGQRETQYF	TGTGCCTGGAAACCGGGACAGAGAGAGACCCAGTACTTC
TRBV5-1	few	TRBJ2-6	NA	CASSLTTGANVLTF	TGCGCCAGCAGCCTTACTACTGGGGCCAACGTCCTGACTTTC
TRBV7-2	NA	TRBJ1-1	TRBD1	CASSPQGIEAFF	TGTGCCAGCAGCCCACAGGGGATCGAAGCTTTCTTT
TRBV5-1	NA	TRBJ2-3	TRBD2	CASSGTSSTDTQYF	TGCGCCAGCAGCGGGACTAGCAGCACAGATACGCAGTATTTT
TRBV6-6	NA	TRBJ2-2	NA	CASSYSAEPGELFF	TGTGCCAGCAGTTACTCGGCGGAGCCGGGGGAGCTGTTTTTT
TRBV5-1	NA	TRBJ2-5	TRBD2	CASSLTASGGQETQYF	TGCGCCAGCAGCTTGACGGCTAGCGGGGGCCAAGAGACCCAGTACTTC
TRBV2	NA	TRBJ2-3	NA	CASSVLPKTDTQYF	TGTGCCAGCAGTGTGCTCCCTAAAACAGATACGCAGTATTTT
TRBV2	NA	TRBJ2-7	TRBD1	CASSSGTDYEQYF	TGTGCCAGCTCCTCCGGGACAGACTACGAGCAGTACTTC
TRBV7-2	NA	TRBJ2-1	TRBD2	CASSSKGTSGTGHYEQFF	TGTGCCAGCAGCTCCAAGGGGACTAGCGGGACGGGGCACTATGAGCAGTTCTTC
TRBV29-1	few	TRBJ2-5	TRBD2	CSVEGGGAGETQYF	TGCAGCGTTGAAGGCGGGGGGGCCGGAGAGACCCAGTACTTC
TRBV4-1	NA	TRBJ2-1	TRBD2	CASSQGLAENNEQFF	TGCGCCAGCAGCCAGGGACTAGCGGAAAACAATGAGCAGTTCTTC
TRBV5-4	few	TRBJ2-7	TRBD2	CASSLGGTSGRAADEQYF	TGTGCCAGCAGCTTGGGTGGGACTAGCGGGCGGGCGGCGGACGAGCAGTACTTC
TRBV28	few	TRBJ2-7	TRBD1	CASWTGGNEQYF	TGTGCCAGTTGGACAGGGGGAAACGAGCAGTACTTC
TRBV10-3	few	TRBJ2-1	NA	CAISPDVGGVGEQFF	TGTGCCATCAGTCCGGACGTGGGTGGAGTGGGTGAGCAGTTCTTC
TRBV7-2	few	TRBJ2-7	NA	CASSREIGLYEQYF	TGTGCCAGCAGCCGCGAAATCGGCCTCTACGAGCAGTACTTC
TRBV18	once	TRBJ2-3	TRBD1	CASSSLYRDRGADTQYF	TGTGCGAGCTCCTCCCTTTACCGGGACAGGGGTGCAGATACGCAGTATTTT
TRBV7-2	NA	TRBJ1-2	NA	CASGFQFSDVSF	TGTGCCAGCGGCTTTCAATTTTCAGACGTCTCCTTC
TRBV30	NA	TRBJ2-3	TRBD2	CAWSSGGDTQYF	TGTGCCTGGTCTAGCGGGGGAGATACGCAGTATTTT
TRBV27	NA	TRBJ2-6	NA	CASSKRANVLTF	TGTGCCAGCAGTAAAAGGGCCAACGTCCTGACTTTC
TRBV9	NA	TRBJ2-7	NA	CASSVGQASPYEQYF	TGTGCCAGCAGCGTAGGACAGGCTTCCCCCTACGAGCAGTACTTC
TRBV30	NA	TRBJ2-3	NA	CAWSVNRAYGTDTQYF	TGTGCCTGGAGTGTAAATAGGGCCTACGGCACAGATACGCAGTATTTT
TRBV30	NA	TRBJ2-3	NA	CAWSGGGSLTQYF	TGTGCCTGGAGCGGAGGGGGAAGCCTCACGCAGTATTTT
TRBV7-9	few	TRBJ1-3	NA	CASSLRQHTGRSGNTIYF	TGTGCCAGCAGCCTGCGGCAACACACAGGCCGCTCTGGAAACACCATATATTTT
TRBV4-2	few	TRBJ2-7	TRBD2	CASSQDGAGGYEQYF	TGTGCCAGCAGCCAAGATGGGGCGGGAGGCTACGAGCAGTACTTC
TRBV25-1	few	TRBJ1-6	TRBD1	CASSVPGQGDSPLHF	TGTGCCAGCAGTGTTCCGGGACAGGGGGATTCACCCCTCCACTTT
TRBV9	few	TRBJ2-6	NA	CASSARAGANVLTF	TGTGCCAGCAGCGCGAGGGCTGGGGCCAACGTCCTGACTTTC
TRBV28	few	TRBJ2-5	NA	CASSSGQAETQYF	TGTGCCAGCAGTTCCGGCCAGGCCGAGACCCAGTACTTC
TRBV2	NA	TRBJ2-3	TRBD1	CASSSDRVDTQYF	TGTGCCAGCAGTTCGGACAGGGTGGATACGCAGTATTTT
TRBV2	few	TRBJ1-2	TRBD1	CASSITTGARTYGYTF	TGTGCCAGCAGCATCACGACAGGGGCGAGGACCTATGGCTACACCTTC
TRBV6-1	few	TRBJ2-7	TRBD1	CASARTGGFYEQYF	TGTGCCAGTGCCCGGACAGGGGGTTTCTACGAGCAGTACTTC
TRBV5-1	NA	TRBJ1-2	NA	CASSPDTNYGYTF	TGCGCCAGCAGCCCGGACACGAACTATGGCTACACCTTC
TRBV29-1	few	TRBJ1-2	TRBD1	CSVVYRGTGYGYTF	TGCAGCGTTGTCTATAGGGGGACAGGATATGGCTACACCTTC
TRBV18	few	TRBJ1-4	NA	CASSPPTNEKLFF	TGTGCCAGCTCTCCTCCAACTAATGAAAAACTGTTTTTT
TRBV29-1	NA	TRBJ2-7	TRBD1	CSVSKKRGLLGEQYF	TGCAGCGTTAGTAAGAAAAGGGGGCTTCTTGGCGAGCAGTACTTC
TRBV20-1	few	TRBJ2-7	NA	CSASSYEQYF	TGCAGTGCTAGCTCTTACGAGCAGTACTTC
TRBV6-5	few	TRBJ1-1	NA	CASSYSATGGTEAFF	TGTGCCAGCAGTTACTCGGCCACAGGAGGCACTGAAGCTTTCTTT
TRBV7-2	NA	TRBJ2-3	TRBD2	CASSVSGGNTDTQYF	TGTGCCAGCAGCGTTAGCGGGGGAAACACAGATACGCAGTATTTT
TRBV28	NA	TRBJ2-7	TRBD1	CATIGTVTYEQYF	TGTGCCACCATCGGGACAGTCACCTACGAGCAGTACTTC
TRBV2	NA	TRBJ2-3	NA	CASILLSSTDTQYF	TGTGCCAGCATTCTACTGTCTAGCACAGATACGCAGTATTTT
TRBV29-1	few	TRBJ2-7	NA	CSVGTLYEQYF	TGCAGCGTCGGGACACTATACGAGCAGTACTTC
TRBV14	NA	TRBJ2-7	NA	CASSPLGFYEQYF	TGTGCCAGCAGCCCGTTAGGGTTTTACGAGCAGTACTTC
TRBV5-1	NA	TRBJ1-1	TRBD1	CASSLNRGGTEAFF	TGCGCCAGCAGCTTAAACAGGGGAGGCACTGAAGCTTTCTTT
TRBV13	NA	TRBJ1-5	NA	CASSFRRGNQPQHF	TGTGCCAGCAGCTTTCGGAGGGGCAATCAGCCCCAGCATTTT